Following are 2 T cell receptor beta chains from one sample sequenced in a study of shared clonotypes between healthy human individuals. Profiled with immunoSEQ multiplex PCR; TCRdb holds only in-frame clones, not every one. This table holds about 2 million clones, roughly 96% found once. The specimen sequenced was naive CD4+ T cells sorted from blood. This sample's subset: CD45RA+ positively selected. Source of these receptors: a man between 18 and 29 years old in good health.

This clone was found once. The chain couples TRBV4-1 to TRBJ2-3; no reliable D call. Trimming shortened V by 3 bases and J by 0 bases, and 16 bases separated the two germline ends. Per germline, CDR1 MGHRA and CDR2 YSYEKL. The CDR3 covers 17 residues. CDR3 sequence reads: CASSQGSGAASTDTQYF. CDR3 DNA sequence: TGCGCCAGCAGCCAGGGATCAGGAGCAGCTAGCACAGATACGCAGTATTTT.

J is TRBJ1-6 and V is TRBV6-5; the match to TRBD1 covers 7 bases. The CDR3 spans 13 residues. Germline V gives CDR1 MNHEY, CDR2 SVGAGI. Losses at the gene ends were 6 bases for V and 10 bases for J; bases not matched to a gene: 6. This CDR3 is CASRPDRVSPLHF. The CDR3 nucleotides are TGTGCCAGCAGACCCGACAGGGTGTCACCCCTCCACTTT.